This TCR beta chain derives from a study of shared clonotypes between healthy human individuals. Using immunoSEQ multiplex PCR, the repertoire was profiled, and TCRdb retains in-frame clones only, with some absent. This sample carries about 490,000 clones, about three quarters of them seen once, and the ten largest clones take 10% to 15%. The V gene end was trimmed by 5 bases and the J gene end by 7 bases; junction bases not matched to a gene: 11. Germline assignment: CDR1 SGHRS and CDR2 YFSETQ. The CDR3 is made up of 16 amino acids. Study-wide results and limits: Researchers sampled only blood; tissue repertoires likely differ. Sequencing depth was a factor that was expected to affect clonotype sharing among donors.

This clone was seen a few times. What it binds is unknown. The TCR sequence derives from a woman between 40 and 50 years old in good health. Some clones in this sample may be carry-over from other donors' samples. Material for sequencing was PBMCs. The chain has TRBV5-1 and TRBJ1-6, with 8 nucleotides matching TRBD1. CDR3 DNA sequence: TGCGCCAGCAGGCCCGGGACAGGAACCAGAAATTCACCCCTCCACTTT. It yields the protein CASRPGTGTRNSPLHF. Complete variable domain (other parts from reference TRBV5-1 and TRBJ1-6): KAGVTQTPRYLIKTRGQQVTLSCSPISGHRSVSWYQQTPGQGLQFLFEYFSETQRNKGNFPGRFSGRQFSNSRSEMNVSTLELGDSALYLCASRPGTGTRNSPLHFGNGTRLTVT.